The 17 T cell receptor beta chains below were found in one sample sequenced in a study of radiation and T cells in renal cell carcinoma. The data were produced by immunoSEQ multiplex PCR, yet TCRdb's version contains in-frame clones alone and is incomplete. The sample shows 5,700 or so clones, about 64% of them seen only once. Treatment reported: treatment-naive control, cytoreductive nephrectomy. The source material was tumor tissue, sampled from a patient whose treatment was nephrectomy without radiotherapy. The receptors derive from a human donor with renal cell carcinoma.

The CDR3 loop is CASDRGHEQYF. The CDR3 nucleotides are TGTGCCAGTGACAGGGGCCACGAGCAGTACTTC. The rearrangement joins TRBV6-6 to TRBJ2-5, with 8 nucleotides matching TRBD1. Near its end, the DNA agrees better with TRBJ2-7, so the J call may be wrong. Germline V gives CDR1 MNHNY, CDR2 SVGAGI (reference sequence). There are 11 residues in the CDR3.

The chain links TRBV6-6 to TRBJ2-2; 11 bases fit TRBD1. Unmatched junction bases numbered 7, after V lost 6 bases and J lost 7 bases. The V gene's germline CDR1 is MNHNY and CDR2 SVGAGI (reference sequence). The CDR3 runs 15 residues. CDR3 in amino acids: CASSPRTGGFGELFF. In DNA form, the CDR3 reads TGTGCCAGCAGCCCCCGGACAGGGGGCTTCGGGGAGCTGTTTTTT.

The rearrangement joins TRBV28 to TRBJ2-7, with TRBD2 matching 7 bases. The CDR3 is made up of 15 amino acids. Germline CDR1 and CDR2: MDHEN and SYDVKM. The V gene end was trimmed by 2 bases and the J gene end by 4 bases; junction bases not matched to a gene: 8. CDR3 coding DNA: TGTGCCAGCAGTTTACGGTTTGGGAGGGGTTACGAGCAGTACTTC. It yields the protein CASSLRFGRGYEQYF. The entire variable domain, with the rest obtained from reference TRBV28 and TRBJ2-7, is as follows: DVKVTQSSRYLVKRTGEKVFLECVQDMDHENMFWYRQDPGLGLRLIYFSYDVKMKEKGDIPEGYSVSREKKERFSLILESASTNQTSMYLCASSLRFGRGYEQYFGPGTRLTVT.

CDR3 bases: TGTGCCAGCAGCTTAGGGCAGGGTCAATCACCCCTCCACTTT. The encoded protein is CASSLGQGQSPLHF. The chain combines TRBV7-9 with TRBJ1-6; perhaps TRBD1 as D (5 bases). The CDR3 totals 14 residues. V lost 1 base and J lost 10, with 11 bases in between. Germline V lookup: CDR1 SEHNR, CDR2 FQNEAQ (reference sequence). Full variable domain (missing parts from reference TRBV7-9 and TRBJ1-6): DTGVSQNPRHKITKRGQNVTFRCDPISEHNRLYWYRQTLGQGPEFLTYFQNEAQLEKSRLLSDRFSAERPKGSFSTLEIQRTEQGDSAMYLCASSLGQGQSPLHFGNGTRLTVT.

This sequence joins TRBV28 and TRBJ1-2; D perhaps matches TRBD1 (5 bases). The V and J ends lost 1 base and 7 bases respectively, with 19 bases between them. The CDR3 length is 16 residues. From germline, CDR1 is MDHEN and CDR2 SYDVKM. DNA of the CDR3: TGTGCCAGCAGTTTATCCCGCGCAGGGTATGTTCGTGGCTACACCTTC. Translating it yields CASSLSRAGYVRGYTF.

J is TRBJ2-7 and V is TRBV11-1, with D possibly being TRBD1 or TRBD2 (5 bases each). Germline V lookup: CDR1 SGHAT, CDR2 FQDESV (reference sequence). This CDR3 has 13 residues. With 3 bases removed from V and 5 bases from J, the gap between germline ends came to 11 bases. The chain's CDR3 is CASSFGQGDEQYF. CDR3 nucleotide sequence: TGTGCCAGCAGCTTCGGGCAGGGAGACGAGCAGTACTTC.

The J gene is TRBJ2-2, the V gene TRBV27, with no clear D. The germline V and J ends were trimmed by 9 bases and 2 bases, with 10 bases remaining between them. CDR3 size: 13 residues. Germline CDR1 MNHEY, CDR2 SMNVEV (reference sequence). In DNA, the CDR3 is TGTGCCAGTACTCCTTTAAACACCGGGGAGCTGTTTTTT. This translates into CASTPLNTGELFF.

The chain carries TRBV28 and TRBJ2-7; D is perhaps TRBD1 (6 bases). The CDR3 has 12 residues. Germline V gene lookup returns CDR1 MDHEN and CDR2 SYDVKM. Trimming left V 10 bases short and J 2 bases short, with 12 bases between. Written as DNA, the CDR3 is TGTGCCATACAGGGTTCTACCTACGAGCAGTACTTC. Translation gives CAIQGSTYEQYF. Full variable domain (missing parts from reference TRBV28 and TRBJ2-7): DVKVTQSSRYLVKRTGEKVFLECVQDMDHENMFWYRQDPGLGLRLIYFSYDVKMKEKGDIPEGYSVSREKKERFSLILESASTNQTSMYLCAIQGSTYEQYFGPGTRLTVT.

The rearrangement joins TRBV7-9 to TRBJ1-1, with D hard to call. CDR1 is SEHNR, CDR2 FQNEAQ, per germline (reference sequence). V lost 5 bases and J lost 3, with 16 bases in between. The CDR3 contains 15 residues. The CDR3 DNA follows: TGTGCCAGCAGCCTCCCCGCGGAGGGAGACACTGAAGCTTTCTTT. Translated: CASSLPAEGDTEAFF.

The chain combines TRBV29-1 with TRBJ2-1; 9 bases are a match to TRBD2. The CDR3 loop spans 18 amino acids. The J segment lost 0 bases and the V segment lost 4 bases, leaving 13 bases of the junction unmatched. The germline CDR1 and CDR2 sequences are SQVTM and ANQGSEA. The CDR3 loop reads CSVVVAGGVKSSYNEQFF. Written as DNA, the CDR3 is TGCAGCGTTGTTGTGGCGGGAGGGGTTAAAAGCTCCTACAATGAGCAGTTCTTC.

The rearrangement joins TRBV10-1 to TRBJ2-2; a weak D match, TRBD2 (5 bases). The CDR3 has 14 amino acids. Germline-derived CDR1 and CDR2 are WNHNN and SYGVQD (reference sequence). The V end was cut by 7 bases, the J end by 7 bases, with 16 bases between. CDR3 protein: CASTYGSRVGELFF. In DNA form, the CDR3 reads TGCGCCAGCACGTATGGGAGCCGGGTCGGGGAGCTGTTTTTT.

The chain combines TRBV6-1 with TRBJ2-7; 8 nucleotides line up with TRBD1. The V and J ends lost 6 bases and 4 bases, in that order; junction bases with no gene match: 8. Germline V CDR1 and CDR2: MNHNS, SASEGT. The CDR3 is 14 residues long. The CDR3: CASRGQGLLYEQYF. In DNA, the CDR3 is TGTGCCAGCAGAGGACAGGGCCTCCTTTACGAGCAGTACTTC.

V usage is TRBV10-3 and J usage is TRBJ2-1, with D perhaps TRBD2 (5 bases). The ends were cut back, 7 bases at V and 0 bases at J, with 10 bases in the middle. CDR3 length: 14 residues. Germline loops: CDR1 ENHRY, CDR2 SYGVKD. CDR3 loop: CAIKAGGSYNEQFF. CDR3 coding DNA: TGTGCCATCAAGGCAGGAGGCTCCTACAATGAGCAGTTCTTC.

V and J are TRBV9 and TRBJ2-2; TRBD2 might be the D (5 bases). The germline V gene encodes CDR1 SGDLS and CDR2 YYNGEE. CDR3 length: 16 residues. V gave up 0 bases and J gave up 2 bases, with 11 bases separating them. This CDR3 is CASSVVGGQNTGELFF. As DNA, the CDR3 is TGTGCCAGCAGCGTAGTCGGCGGGCAAAACACCGGGGAGCTGTTTTTT.

The chain uses TRBV20-1 and TRBJ2-5, with unresolved D. The CDR3 length is 11 residues. The V gene's germline CDR1 is DFQATT and CDR2 SNEGSKA (reference sequence). The V end lost 3 bases, the J end lost 5 bases, and 7 bases lay between the germline ends. The CDR3 sequence is CSASQTETQYF. For the CDR3, the DNA is TGCAGTGCTAGTCAGACCGAGACCCAGTACTTC.

The V gene is TRBV9, the J gene TRBJ2-1; 11 bases match TRBD2. This CDR3 is 16 amino acids long. J gave up 8 bases and V 4 bases, and 11 bases lay outside the gene matches. Germline loops: CDR1 SGDLS, CDR2 YYNGEE. The CDR3 here is CASSPLAGALGDEQFF. DNA for the CDR3: TGTGCCAGCAGCCCACTAGCGGGAGCGCTAGGGGATGAGCAGTTCTTC. The entire variable domain, with the rest obtained from reference TRBV9 and TRBJ2-1, is as follows: DSGVTQTPKHLITATGQRVTLRCSPRSGDLSVYWYQQSLDQGLQFLIQYYNGEERAKGNILERFSAQQFPDLHSELNLSSLELGDSALYFCASSPLAGALGDEQFFGPGTRLTVL.

This clone was observed a handful of times. V gene TRBV4-1 combines with J gene TRBJ2-7; no clear D gene. The V gene lost 0 bases and the J gene lost 0 bases, with 6 bases spanning the gap. Germline V lookup: CDR1 MGHRA, CDR2 YSYEKL. The CDR3 length is 14 residues. The CDR3: CASSQDGSSYEQYF. Written as DNA, the CDR3 is TGCGCCAGCAGCCAAGATGGCAGCTCCTACGAGCAGTACTTC.